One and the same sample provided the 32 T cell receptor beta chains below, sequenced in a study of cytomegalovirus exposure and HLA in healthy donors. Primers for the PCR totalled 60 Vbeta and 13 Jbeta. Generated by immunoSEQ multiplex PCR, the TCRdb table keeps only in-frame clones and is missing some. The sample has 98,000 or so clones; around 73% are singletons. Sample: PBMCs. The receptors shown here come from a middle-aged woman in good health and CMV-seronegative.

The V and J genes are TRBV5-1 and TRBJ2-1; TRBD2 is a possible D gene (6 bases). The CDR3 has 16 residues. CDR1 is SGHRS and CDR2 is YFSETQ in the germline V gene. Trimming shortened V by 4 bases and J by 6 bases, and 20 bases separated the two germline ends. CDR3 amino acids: CASSQLGGLTPNEQFF. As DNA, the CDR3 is TGCGCCAGCAGCCAACTGGGAGGACTTACCCCCAATGAGCAGTTCTTC. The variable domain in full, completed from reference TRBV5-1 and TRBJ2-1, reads KAGVTQTPRYLIKTRGQQVTLSCSPISGHRSVSWYQQTPGQGLQFLFEYFSETQRNKGNFPGRFSGRQFSNSRSEMNVSTLELGDSALYLCASSQLGGLTPNEQFFGPGTRLTVL.

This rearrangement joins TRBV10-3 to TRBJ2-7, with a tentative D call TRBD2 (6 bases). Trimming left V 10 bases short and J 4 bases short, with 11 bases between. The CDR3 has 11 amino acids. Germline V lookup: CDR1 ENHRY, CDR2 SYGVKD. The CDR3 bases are TGTGCCACAAGTCGGGAGTACGAGCAGTACTTC. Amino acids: CATSREYEQYF.

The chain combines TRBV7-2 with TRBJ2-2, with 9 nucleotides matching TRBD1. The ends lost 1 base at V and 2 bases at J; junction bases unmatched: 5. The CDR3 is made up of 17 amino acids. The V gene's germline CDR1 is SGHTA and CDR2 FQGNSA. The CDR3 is CASSLVYRGRNTGELFF. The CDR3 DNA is TGTGCCAGCAGCTTAGTCTACAGGGGGCGAAACACCGGGGAGCTGTTTTTT. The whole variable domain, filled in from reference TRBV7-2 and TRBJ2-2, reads GAGVSQSPSNKVTEKGKDVELRCDPISGHTALYWYRQSLGQGLEFLIYFQGNSAPDKSGLPSDRFSAERTGGSVSTLTIQRTQQEDSAVYLCASSLVYRGRNTGELFFGEGSRLTVL.

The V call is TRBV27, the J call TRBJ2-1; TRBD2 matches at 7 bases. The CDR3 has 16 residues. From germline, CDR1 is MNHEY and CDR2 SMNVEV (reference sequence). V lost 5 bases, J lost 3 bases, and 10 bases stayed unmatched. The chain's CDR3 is CASSPSSGTIYNEQFF. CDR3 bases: TGTGCCAGCAGTCCCTCGAGCGGGACGATCTACAATGAGCAGTTCTTC.

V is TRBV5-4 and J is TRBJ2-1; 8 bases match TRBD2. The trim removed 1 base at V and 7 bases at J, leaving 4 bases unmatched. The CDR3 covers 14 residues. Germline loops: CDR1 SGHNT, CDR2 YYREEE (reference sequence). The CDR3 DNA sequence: TGTGCCAGCAGCTTGCTCGGGAGGGCGAATGAGCAGTTCTTC. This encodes CASSLLGRANEQFF.

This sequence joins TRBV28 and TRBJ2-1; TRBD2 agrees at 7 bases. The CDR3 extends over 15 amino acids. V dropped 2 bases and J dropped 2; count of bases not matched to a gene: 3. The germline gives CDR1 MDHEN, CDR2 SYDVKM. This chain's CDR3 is CASSLLAEAYNEQFF. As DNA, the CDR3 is TGTGCCAGCAGTTTACTAGCGGAAGCCTACAATGAGCAGTTCTTC.

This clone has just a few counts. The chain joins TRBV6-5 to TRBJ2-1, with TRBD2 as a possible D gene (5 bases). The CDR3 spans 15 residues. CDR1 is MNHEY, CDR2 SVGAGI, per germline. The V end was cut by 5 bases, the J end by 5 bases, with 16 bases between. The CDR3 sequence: CASSVGLEAHNEQFF. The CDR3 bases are TGTGCCAGCAGTGTGGGATTGGAGGCACACAATGAGCAGTTCTTC.

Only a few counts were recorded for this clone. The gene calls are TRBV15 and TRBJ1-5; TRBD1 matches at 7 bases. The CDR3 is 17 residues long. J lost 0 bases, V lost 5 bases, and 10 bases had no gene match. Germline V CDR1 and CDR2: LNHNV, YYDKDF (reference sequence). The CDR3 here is CATSQGPGQYSNQPQHF. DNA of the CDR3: TGTGCCACCAGCCAAGGTCCGGGACAGTATAGCAATCAGCCCCAGCATTTT.

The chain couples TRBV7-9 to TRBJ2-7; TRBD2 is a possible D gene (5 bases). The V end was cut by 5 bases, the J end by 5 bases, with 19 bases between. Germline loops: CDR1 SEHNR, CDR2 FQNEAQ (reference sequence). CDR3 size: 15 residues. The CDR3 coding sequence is TGTGCCAGCAGCCCATGGGGTCTCCCAGCGGACGAGCAGTACTTC. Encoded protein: CASSPWGLPADEQYF.

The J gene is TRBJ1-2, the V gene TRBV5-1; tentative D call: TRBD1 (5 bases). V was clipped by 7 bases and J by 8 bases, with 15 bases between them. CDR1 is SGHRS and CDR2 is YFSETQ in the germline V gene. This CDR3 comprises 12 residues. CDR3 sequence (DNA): TGCGCCAGCGACATTCCAGGGTTGGGCTACACCTTC. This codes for CASDIPGLGYTF.

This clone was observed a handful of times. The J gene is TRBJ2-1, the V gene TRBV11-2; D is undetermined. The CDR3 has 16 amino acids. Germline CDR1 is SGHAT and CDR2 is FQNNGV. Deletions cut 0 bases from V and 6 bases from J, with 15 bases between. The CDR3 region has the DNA TGTGCCAGCAGCTTAGAGGGCTTTCTACTCTTCAATGAGCAGTTCTTC. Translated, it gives CASSLEGFLLFNEQFF.

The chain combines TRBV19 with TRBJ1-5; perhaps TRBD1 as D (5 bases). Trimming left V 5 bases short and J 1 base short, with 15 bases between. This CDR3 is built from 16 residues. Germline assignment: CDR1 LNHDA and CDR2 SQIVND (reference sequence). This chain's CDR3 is CASSRSWGDSNQPQHF. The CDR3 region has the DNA TGTGCCAGTAGTCGTTCTTGGGGGGACAGCAATCAGCCCCAGCATTTT. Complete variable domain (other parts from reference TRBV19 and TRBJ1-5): DGGITQSPKYLFRKEGQNVTLSCEQNLNHDAMYWYRQDPGQGLRLIYYSQIVNDFQKGDIAEGYSVSREKKESFPLTVTSAQKNPTAFYLCASSRSWGDSNQPQHFGDGTRLSIL.

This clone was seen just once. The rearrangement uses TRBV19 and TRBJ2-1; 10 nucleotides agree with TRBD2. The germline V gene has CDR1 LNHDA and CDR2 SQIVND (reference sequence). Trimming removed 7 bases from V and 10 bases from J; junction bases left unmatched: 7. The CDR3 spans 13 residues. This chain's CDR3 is CASKAGGPREQFF. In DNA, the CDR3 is TGTGCCAGTAAAGCGGGAGGGCCCCGGGAGCAGTTCTTC. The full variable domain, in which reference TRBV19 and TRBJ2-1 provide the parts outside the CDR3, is DGGITQSPKYLFRKEGQNVTLSCEQNLNHDAMYWYRQDPGQGLRLIYYSQIVNDFQKGDIAEGYSVSREKKESFPLTVTSAQKNPTAFYLCASKAGGPREQFFGPGTRLTVL.

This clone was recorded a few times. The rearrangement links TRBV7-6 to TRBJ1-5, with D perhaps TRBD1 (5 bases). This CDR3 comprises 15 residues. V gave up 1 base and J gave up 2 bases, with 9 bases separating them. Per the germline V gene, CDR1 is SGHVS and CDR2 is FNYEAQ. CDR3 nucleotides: TGTGCCAGCAGCTTAGGGGGCGCGGGCAATCAGCCCCAGCATTTT. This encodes CASSLGGAGNQPQHF.

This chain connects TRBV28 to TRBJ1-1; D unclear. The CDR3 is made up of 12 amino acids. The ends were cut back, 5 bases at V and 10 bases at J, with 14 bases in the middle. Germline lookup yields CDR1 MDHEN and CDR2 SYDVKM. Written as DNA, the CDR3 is TGTGCCAGCAGTCCGTTCGCCCATAGAGCTTTCTTT. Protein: CASSPFAHRAFF.

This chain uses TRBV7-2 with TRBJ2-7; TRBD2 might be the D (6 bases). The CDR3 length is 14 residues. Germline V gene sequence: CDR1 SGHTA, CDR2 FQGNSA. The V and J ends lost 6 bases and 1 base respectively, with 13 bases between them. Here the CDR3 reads CASSRTGLSYEQYF. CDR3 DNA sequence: TGTGCCAGCAGTCGAACGGGACTTTCCTACGAGCAGTACTTC.

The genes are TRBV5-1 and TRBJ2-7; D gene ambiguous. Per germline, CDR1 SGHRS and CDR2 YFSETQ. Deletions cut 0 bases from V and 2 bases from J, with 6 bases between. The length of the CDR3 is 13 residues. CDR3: CASSLAVTYEQYF. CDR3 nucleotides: TGCGCCAGCAGCTTGGCGGTGACCTACGAGCAGTACTTC.

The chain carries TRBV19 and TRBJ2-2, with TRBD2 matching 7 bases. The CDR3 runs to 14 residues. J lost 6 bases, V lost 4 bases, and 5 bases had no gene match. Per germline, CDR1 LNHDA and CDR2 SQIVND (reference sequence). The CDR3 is CASSTAGAPGELFF. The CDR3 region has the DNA TGTGCCAGTAGTACCGCGGGAGCCCCCGGGGAGCTGTTTTTT.

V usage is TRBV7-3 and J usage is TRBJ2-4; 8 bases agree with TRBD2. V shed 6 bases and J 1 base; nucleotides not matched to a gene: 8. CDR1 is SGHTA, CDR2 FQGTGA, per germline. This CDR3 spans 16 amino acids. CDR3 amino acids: CASSPSGSGAKNIQYF. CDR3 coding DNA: TGTGCCAGCAGTCCAAGCGGGAGTGGTGCCAAAAACATTCAGTACTTC.

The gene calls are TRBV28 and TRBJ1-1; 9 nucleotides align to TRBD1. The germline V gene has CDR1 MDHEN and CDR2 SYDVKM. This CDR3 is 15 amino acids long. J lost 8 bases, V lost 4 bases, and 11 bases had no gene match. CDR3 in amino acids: CASSSSGTGQSEAFF. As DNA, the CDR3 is TGTGCCAGCAGTTCCTCCGGGACAGGGCAATCAGAAGCTTTCTTT.

CDR3 DNA sequence: TGTGCCAGCAGCCAGGAGGCGGGGGAGGATCAGCCCCAGCATTTT. It encodes CASSQEAGEDQPQHF. The chain recombines TRBV4-2 with TRBJ1-5; weak D call: TRBD1 (5 bases). Germline CDR1 and CDR2: LGHNA and YNFKEQ. The CDR3 length is 15 residues. The ends were cut back, 3 bases at V and 5 bases at J, with 14 bases in the middle.

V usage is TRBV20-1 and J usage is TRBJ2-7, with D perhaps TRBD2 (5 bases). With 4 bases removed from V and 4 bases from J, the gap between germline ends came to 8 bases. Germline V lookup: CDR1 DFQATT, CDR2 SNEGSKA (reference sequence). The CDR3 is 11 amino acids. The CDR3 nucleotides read TGCAGTGCTATGGAGCGGTACGAGCAGTACTTC. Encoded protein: CSAMERYEQYF.

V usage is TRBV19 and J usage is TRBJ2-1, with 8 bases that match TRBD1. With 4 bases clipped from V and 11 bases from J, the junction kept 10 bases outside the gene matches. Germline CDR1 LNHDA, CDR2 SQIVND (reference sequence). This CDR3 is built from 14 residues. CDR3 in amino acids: CASSTASDRGKQFF. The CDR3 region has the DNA TGTGCCAGTAGTACAGCCTCAGACAGGGGAAAGCAGTTCTTC.

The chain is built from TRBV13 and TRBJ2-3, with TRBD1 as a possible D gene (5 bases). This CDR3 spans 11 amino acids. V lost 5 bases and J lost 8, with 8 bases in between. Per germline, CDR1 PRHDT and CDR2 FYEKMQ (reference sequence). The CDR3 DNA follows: TGTGCCAGCAGCGCTAGGGGTACGCAGTATTTT. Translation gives CASSARGTQYF.

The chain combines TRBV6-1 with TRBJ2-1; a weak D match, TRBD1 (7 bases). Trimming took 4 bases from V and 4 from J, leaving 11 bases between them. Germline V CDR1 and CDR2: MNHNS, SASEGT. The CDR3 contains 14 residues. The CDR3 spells CASSAGGSYNEQFF. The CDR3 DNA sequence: TGTGCCAGCAGTGCAGGGGGGTCTTACAATGAGCAGTTCTTC.

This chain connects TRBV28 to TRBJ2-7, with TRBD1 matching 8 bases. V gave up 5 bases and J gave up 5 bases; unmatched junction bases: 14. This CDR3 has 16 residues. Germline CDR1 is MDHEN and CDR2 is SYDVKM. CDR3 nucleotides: TGTGCCAGCAGTCTTCCCCCCTCGCCAGGGGGCCACGAGCAGTACTTC. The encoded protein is CASSLPPSPGGHEQYF.

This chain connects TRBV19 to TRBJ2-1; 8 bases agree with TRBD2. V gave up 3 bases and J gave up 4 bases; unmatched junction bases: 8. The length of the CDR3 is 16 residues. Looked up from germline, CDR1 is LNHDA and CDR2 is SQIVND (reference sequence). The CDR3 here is CASSISGKATYNEQFF. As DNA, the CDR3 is TGTGCCAGTAGTATTAGCGGGAAGGCTACTTACAATGAGCAGTTCTTC.

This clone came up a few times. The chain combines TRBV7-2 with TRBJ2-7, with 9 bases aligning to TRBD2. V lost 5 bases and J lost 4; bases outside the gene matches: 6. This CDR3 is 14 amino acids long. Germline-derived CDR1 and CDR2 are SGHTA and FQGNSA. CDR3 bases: TGTGCCAGCAGCGCTAGCGGGATTGTTTACGAGCAGTACTTC. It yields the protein CASSASGIVYEQYF.

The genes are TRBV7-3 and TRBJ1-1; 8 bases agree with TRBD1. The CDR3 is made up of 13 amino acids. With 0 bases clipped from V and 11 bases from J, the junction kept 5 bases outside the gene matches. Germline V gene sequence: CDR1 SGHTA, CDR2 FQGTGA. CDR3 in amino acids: CASSLTVWTGAFF. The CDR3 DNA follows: TGTGCCAGCAGCTTAACCGTGTGGACAGGGGCTTTCTTT.

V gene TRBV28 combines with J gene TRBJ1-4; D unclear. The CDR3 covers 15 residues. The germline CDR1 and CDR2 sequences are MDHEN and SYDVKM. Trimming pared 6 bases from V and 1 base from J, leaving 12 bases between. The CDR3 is CASSLPTGTNEKLFF. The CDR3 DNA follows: TGTGCCAGCAGCCTCCCGACGGGAACTAATGAAAAACTGTTTTTT.

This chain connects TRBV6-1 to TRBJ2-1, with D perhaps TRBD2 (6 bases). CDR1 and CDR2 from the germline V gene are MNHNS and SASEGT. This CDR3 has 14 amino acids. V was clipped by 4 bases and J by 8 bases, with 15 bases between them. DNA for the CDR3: TGTGCCAGCAGTGGCCTGGGGGGTTGGTATGAGCAGTTCTTC. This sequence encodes CASSGLGGWYEQFF.

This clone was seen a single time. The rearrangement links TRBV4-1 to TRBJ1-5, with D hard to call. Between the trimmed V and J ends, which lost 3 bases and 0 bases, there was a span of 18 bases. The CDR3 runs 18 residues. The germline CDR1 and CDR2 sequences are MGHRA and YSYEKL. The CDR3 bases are TGCGCCAGCAGCCAGCTGGGCGACCGATGGGTTAGCAATCAGCCCCAGCATTTT. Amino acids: CASSQLGDRWVSNQPQHF.